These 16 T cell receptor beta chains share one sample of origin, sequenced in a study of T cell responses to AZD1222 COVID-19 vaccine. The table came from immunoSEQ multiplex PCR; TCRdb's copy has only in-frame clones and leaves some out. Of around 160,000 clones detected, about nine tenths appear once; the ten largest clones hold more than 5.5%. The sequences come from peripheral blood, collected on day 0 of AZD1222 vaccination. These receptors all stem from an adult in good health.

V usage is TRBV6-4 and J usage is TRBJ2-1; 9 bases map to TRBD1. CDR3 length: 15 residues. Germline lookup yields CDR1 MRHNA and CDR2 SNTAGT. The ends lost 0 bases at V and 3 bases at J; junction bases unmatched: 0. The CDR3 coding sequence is TGTGCCAGCAGTGACTCGACAGGGGGCTACAATGAGCAGTTCTTC. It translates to CASSDSTGGYNEQFF.

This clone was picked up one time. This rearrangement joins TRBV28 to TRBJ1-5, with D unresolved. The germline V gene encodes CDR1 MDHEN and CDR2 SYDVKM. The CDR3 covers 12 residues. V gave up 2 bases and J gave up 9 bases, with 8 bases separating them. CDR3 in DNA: TGTGCCAGCAGTTTAAAAACCCGGCCCCAGCATTTT. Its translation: CASSLKTRPQHF.

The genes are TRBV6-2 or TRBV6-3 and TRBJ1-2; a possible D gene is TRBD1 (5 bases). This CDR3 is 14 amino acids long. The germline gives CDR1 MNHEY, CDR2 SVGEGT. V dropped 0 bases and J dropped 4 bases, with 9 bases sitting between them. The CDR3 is CASSYSPRVYGYTF. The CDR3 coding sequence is TGTGCCAGCAGTTACTCTCCCAGGGTCTATGGCTACACCTTC.

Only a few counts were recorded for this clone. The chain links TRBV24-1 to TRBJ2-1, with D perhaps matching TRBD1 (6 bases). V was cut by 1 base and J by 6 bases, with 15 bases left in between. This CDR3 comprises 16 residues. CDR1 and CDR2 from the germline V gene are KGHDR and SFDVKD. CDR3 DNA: TGTGCCACCAGTGATTTTCTGGGGGCGAATTTCAATGAGCAGTTCTTC. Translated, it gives CATSDFLGANFNEQFF.

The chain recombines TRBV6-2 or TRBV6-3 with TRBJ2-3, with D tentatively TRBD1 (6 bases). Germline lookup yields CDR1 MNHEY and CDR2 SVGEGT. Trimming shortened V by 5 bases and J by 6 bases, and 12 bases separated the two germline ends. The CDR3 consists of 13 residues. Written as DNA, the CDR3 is TGTGCCAGCAGTAGGCAGGGGAAGGATACGCAGTATTTT. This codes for CASSRQGKDTQYF.

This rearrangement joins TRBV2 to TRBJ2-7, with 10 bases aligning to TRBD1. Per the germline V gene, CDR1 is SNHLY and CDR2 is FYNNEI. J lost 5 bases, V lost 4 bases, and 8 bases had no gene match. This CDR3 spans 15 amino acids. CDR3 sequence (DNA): TGTGCCAGCAGTGGCGGGGACAGGGGATCCCACGAGCAGTACTTC. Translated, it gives CASSGGDRGSHEQYF.

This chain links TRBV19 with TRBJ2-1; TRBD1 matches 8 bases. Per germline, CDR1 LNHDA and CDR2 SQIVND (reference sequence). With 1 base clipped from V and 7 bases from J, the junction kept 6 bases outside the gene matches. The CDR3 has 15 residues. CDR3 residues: CASSIGQGARNEQFF. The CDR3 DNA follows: TGTGCCAGTAGTATAGGTCAGGGGGCGAGGAATGAGCAGTTCTTC.

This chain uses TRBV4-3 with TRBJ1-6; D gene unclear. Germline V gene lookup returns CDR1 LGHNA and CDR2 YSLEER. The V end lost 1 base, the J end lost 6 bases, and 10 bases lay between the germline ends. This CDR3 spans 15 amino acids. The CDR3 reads CASSQGQAGNSPLHF. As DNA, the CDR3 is TGCGCCAGCAGCCAAGGTCAGGCGGGTAATTCACCCCTCCACTTT.

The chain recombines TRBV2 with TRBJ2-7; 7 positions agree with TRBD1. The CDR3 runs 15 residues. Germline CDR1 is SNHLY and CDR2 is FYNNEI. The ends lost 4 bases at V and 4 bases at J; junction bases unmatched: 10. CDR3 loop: CASSGVGGLRYEQYF. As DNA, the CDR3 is TGTGCCAGCAGTGGTGTAGGGGGCTTAAGGTACGAGCAGTACTTC.

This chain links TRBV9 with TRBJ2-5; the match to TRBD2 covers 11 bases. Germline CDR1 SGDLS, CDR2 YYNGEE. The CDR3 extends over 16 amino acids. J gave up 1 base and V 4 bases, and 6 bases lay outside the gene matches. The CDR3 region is CASSLGTSGLQETQYF. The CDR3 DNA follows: TGTGCCAGCAGCCTCGGGACTAGCGGCCTCCAAGAGACCCAGTACTTC.

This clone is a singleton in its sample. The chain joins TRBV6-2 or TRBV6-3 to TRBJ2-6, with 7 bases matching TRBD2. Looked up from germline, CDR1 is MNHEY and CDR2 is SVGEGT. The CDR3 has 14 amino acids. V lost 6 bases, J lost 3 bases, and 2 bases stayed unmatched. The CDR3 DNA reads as TGTGCCAGCAGCAGGGAGGGTGGGGCCAACGTCCTGACTTTC. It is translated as CASSREGGANVLTF.

The CDR3 sequence is CASSLTYSSGNTIYF. Here the CDR3 DNA reads TGTGCCAGCAGCTTGACTTATAGCTCTGGAAACACCATATATTTT. The V and J genes are TRBV27 and TRBJ1-3; unclear D gene. Germline V gives CDR1 MNHEY, CDR2 SMNVEV (reference sequence). V lost 6 bases to trimming and J lost 0 bases, with 12 bases between them. This CDR3 region has 15 residues.

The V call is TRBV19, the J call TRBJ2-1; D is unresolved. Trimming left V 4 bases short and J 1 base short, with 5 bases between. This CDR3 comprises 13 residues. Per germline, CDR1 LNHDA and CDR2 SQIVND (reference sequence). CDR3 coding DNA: TGTGCCAGTAGTACAGGTTCCTACAATGAGCAGTTCTTC. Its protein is CASSTGSYNEQFF.

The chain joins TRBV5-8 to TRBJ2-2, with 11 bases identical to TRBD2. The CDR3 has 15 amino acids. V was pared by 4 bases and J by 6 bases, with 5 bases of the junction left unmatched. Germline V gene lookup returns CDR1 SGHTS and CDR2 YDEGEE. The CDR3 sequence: CASSLLAGGPGELFF. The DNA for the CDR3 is TGTGCCAGCAGCCTTTTAGCGGGAGGGCCCGGGGAGCTGTTTTTT.

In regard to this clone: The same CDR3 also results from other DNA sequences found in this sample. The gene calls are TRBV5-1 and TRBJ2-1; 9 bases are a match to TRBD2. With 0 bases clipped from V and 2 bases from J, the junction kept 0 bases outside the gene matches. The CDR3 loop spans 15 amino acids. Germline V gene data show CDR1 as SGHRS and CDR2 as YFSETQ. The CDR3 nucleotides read TGCGCCAGCAGCTTGGGACTAGCGGCCTACAATGAGCAGTTCTTC. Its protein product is CASSLGLAAYNEQFF.

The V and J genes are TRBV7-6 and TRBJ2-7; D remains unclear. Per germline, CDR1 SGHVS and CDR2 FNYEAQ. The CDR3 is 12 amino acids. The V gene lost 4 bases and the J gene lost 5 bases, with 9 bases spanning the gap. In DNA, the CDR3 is TGTGCCAGCAGCTGGAACGGAAACGAGCAGTACTTC. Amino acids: CASSWNGNEQYF.